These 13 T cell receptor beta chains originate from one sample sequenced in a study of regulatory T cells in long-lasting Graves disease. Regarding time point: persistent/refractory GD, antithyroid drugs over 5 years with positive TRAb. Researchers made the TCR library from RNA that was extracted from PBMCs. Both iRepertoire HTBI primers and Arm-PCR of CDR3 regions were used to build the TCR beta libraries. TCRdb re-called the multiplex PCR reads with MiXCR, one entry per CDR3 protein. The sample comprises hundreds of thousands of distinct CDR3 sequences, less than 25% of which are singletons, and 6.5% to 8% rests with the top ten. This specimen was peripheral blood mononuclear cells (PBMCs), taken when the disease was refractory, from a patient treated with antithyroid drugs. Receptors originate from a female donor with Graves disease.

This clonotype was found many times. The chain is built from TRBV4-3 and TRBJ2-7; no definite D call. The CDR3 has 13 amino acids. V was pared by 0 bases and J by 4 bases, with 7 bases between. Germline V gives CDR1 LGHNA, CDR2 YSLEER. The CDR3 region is CASSQESGYEQYF. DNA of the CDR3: TGCGCCAGCAGCCAAGAGTCGGGTTACGAGCAGTACTTC.

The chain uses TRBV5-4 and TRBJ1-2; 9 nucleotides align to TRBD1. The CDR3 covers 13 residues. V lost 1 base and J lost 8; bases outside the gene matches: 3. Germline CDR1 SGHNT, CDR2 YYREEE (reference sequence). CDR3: CASSLMGTGGYTF. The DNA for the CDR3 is TGTGCCAGCAGCTTGATGGGGACAGGGGGCTACACCTTC.

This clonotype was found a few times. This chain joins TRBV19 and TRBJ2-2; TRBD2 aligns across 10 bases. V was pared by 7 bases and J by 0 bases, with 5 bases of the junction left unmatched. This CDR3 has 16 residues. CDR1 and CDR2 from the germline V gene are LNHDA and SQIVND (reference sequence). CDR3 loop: CASTTGLATNTGELFF. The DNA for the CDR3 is TGTGCCAGTACTACGGGACTAGCGACGAACACCGGGGAGCTGTTTTTT.

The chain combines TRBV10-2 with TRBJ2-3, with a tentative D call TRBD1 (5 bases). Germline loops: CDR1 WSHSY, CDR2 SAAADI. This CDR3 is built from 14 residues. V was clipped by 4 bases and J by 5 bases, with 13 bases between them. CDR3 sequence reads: CASSVGRELDTQYF. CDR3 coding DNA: TGCGCCAGCAGTGTGGGCAGGGAACTAGATACGCAGTATTTT.

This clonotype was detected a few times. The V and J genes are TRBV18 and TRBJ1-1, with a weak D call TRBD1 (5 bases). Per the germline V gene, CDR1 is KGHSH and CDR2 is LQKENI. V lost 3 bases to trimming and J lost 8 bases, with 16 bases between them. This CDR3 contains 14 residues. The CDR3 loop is CASSPIQGNREAFF. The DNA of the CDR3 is TGTGCCAGCTCACCGATCCAGGGAAACAGGGAAGCTTTCTTT.

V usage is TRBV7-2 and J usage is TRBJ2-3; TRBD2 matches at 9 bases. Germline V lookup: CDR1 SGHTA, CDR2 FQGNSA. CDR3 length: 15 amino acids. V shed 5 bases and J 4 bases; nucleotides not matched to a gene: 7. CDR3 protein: CASSPSGRRSDTQYF. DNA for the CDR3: TGTGCCAGCAGCCCCAGCGGGAGGCGTTCAGATACGCAGTATTTT. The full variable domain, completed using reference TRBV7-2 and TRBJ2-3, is GAGVSQSPSNKVTEKGKDVELRCDPISGHTALYWYRQSLGQGLEFLIYFQGNSAPDKSGLPSDRFSAERTGGSVSTLTIQRTQQEDSAVYLCASSPSGRRSDTQYFGPGTRLTVL.

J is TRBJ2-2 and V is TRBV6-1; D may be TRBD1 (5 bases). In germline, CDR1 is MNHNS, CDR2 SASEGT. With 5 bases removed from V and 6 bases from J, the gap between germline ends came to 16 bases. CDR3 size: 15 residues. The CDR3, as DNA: TGTGCCAGCAGTAATACCCGGCAGGGTGCCGGGGAGCTGTTTTTT. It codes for CASSNTRQGAGELFF.

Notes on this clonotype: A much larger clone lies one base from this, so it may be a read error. The CDR3 region has the DNA TGTGCCAGCAGCCCCCGCTTGGGGGCCTGCGAGCAGTACTTC. Encoded protein: CASSPRLGACEQYF. The chain combines TRBV12-3 or TRBV12-4 with TRBJ2-7; perhaps TRBD1 as D (6 bases). The CDR3 totals 14 residues. V lost 6 bases and J lost 6, with 18 bases in between.

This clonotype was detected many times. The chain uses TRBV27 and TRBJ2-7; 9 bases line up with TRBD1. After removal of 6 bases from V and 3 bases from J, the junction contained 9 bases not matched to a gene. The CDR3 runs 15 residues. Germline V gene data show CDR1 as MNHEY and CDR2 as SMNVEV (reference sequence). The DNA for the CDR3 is TGTGCCAGCAGCCCGGAGGGGACAGGGTTCTACGAGCAGTACTTC. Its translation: CASSPEGTGFYEQYF.

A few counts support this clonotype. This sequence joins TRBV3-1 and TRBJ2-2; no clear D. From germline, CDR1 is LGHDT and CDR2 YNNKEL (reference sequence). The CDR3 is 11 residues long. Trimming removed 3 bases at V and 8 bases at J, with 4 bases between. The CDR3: CASSQGGELFF. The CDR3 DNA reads TGTGCCAGCAGCCAGGGAGGGGAGCTGTTTTTT.

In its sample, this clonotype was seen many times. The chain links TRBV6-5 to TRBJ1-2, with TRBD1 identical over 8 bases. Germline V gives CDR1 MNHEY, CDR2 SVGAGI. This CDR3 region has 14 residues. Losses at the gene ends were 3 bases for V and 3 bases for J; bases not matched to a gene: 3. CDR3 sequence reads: CASSYGGQDYGYTF. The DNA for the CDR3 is TGTGCCAGCAGTTATGGGGGACAGGACTATGGCTACACCTTC.

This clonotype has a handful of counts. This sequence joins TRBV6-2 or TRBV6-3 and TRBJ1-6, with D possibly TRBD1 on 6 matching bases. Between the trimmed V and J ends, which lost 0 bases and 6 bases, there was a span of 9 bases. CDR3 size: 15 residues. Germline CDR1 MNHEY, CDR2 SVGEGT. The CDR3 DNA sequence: TGTGCCAGCAGTTACTCGGGGGCAGGTAATTCACCCCTCCACTTT. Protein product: CASSYSGAGNSPLHF.

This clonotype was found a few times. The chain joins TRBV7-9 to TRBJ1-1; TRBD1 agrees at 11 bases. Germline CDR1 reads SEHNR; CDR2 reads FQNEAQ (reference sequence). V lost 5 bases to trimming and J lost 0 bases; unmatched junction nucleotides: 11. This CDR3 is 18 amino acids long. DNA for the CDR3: TGTGCCAGCAGCAAACCGGGACAGGGGGTTGCTATGAACACTGAAGCTTTCTTT. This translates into CASSKPGQGVAMNTEAFF.